The 8 T cell receptor beta chains in this list originate from one sample, sequenced in a study of T cells in localized non-small cell lung cancer (dated by TCRdb to the early 2020s). Libraries were made using the immunoSEQ multiplex PCR assay. TCRdb's version of the immuneACCESS table is confined to in-frame rearrangements and falls short of the full clone set. An unresolved V gene accounts for under half of the shortfall where checked; the remainder is of unknown origin. The sample profile shows 20,000 to 30,000 clones; roughly 87% of them were found once. 25% to 30% of the sample is in the top ten clones. Sequencing used peripheral blood, obtained before any cancer treatment. These receptors were obtained from a male donor aged 60 or older with stage I squamous cell lung carcinoma.

The chain has TRBV4-1 and TRBJ2-1; possible D gene TRBD2, 8 bases. V was shortened by 5 bases and J by 5 bases, with 16 bases between the two germline ends. From germline, CDR1 is MGHRA and CDR2 YSYEKL. The CDR3 covers 15 residues. Here the CDR3 DNA reads TGCGCCAGCAGCTCCGGCGGGGGGACAGACAATGAGCAGTTCTTC. This translates into CASSSGGGTDNEQFF.

The chain is built from TRBV7-6 and TRBJ2-6; the D is unclear. V was cut by 3 bases and J by 0 bases, with 12 bases left in between. Germline CDR1 SGHVS, CDR2 FNYEAQ. The CDR3 totals 17 residues. CDR3 region: CASSFASLLSGANVLTF. In DNA form, the CDR3 reads TGTGCCAGCAGCTTTGCAAGTCTCCTCTCTGGGGCCAACGTCCTGACTTTC.

This clone was detected once. The chain couples TRBV7-9 to TRBJ1-1; D gene uncertain. The CDR3 spans 13 residues. The germline V gene encodes CDR1 SEHNR and CDR2 FQNEAQ (reference sequence). The V gene lost 5 bases and the J gene lost 2 bases, with 9 bases spanning the gap. The CDR3 DNA reads TGTGCCAGCAGCCTCCAGGAAAACACTGAAGCTTTCTTT. It specifies CASSLQENTEAFF.

This clone was recorded once. CDR3 coding DNA: TGTGCCTGGAATCACGGGGCGGATGGCTACACCTTC. This gives the protein CAWNHGADGYTF. The V call is TRBV30, the J call TRBJ1-2, with D tentatively TRBD1 (5 bases). The CDR3 contains 12 residues. From germline, CDR1 is GTSNPN and CDR2 SVGIG (reference sequence). V gave up 4 bases and J gave up 6 bases, with 12 bases separating them.

V is TRBV5-1 and J is TRBJ2-7, with 7 nucleotides matching TRBD1. Germline V gene data show CDR1 as SGHRS and CDR2 as YFSETQ. This CDR3 has 16 residues. The trim removed 4 bases at V and 1 base at J, leaving 11 bases unmatched. The DNA of the CDR3 is TGCGCCAGCAGCCTCAGGCCGGGACAGAGATCCTACGAGCAGTACTTC. Translation: CASSLRPGQRSYEQYF.

The rearrangement links TRBV5-1 to TRBJ2-7, with TRBD1 identical over 7 bases. Trimming took 4 bases from V and 2 from J; bases not matched to a gene: 6. The CDR3 covers 14 residues. Per the germline V gene, CDR1 is SGHRS and CDR2 is YFSETQ. CDR3 residues: CASSAGQEPYEQYF. The DNA for the CDR3 is TGCGCCAGCAGCGCAGGACAGGAACCCTACGAGCAGTACTTC.

This chain joins TRBV9 and TRBJ2-7; TRBD1 matches at 8 bases. Germline V CDR1 and CDR2: SGDLS, YYNGEE. The junction had 2 bases not matched to a gene; V was cut back by 3 bases and J by 0 bases. The CDR3 spans 14 residues. In nucleotides, the CDR3 is TGTGCCAGCAGCGCAGGGGGCTTCTCCTACGAGCAGTACTTC. As protein: CASSAGGFSYEQYF.

The chain recombines TRBV11-1 with TRBJ2-7; tentatively, D is TRBD2 (6 bases). V was trimmed by 4 bases and J by 4 bases, leaving 14 bases between them. Germline-derived CDR1 and CDR2 are SGHAT and FQDESV (reference sequence). The CDR3 has 14 residues. This chain's CDR3 is CASSSGFGRYEQYF. In DNA, the CDR3 is TGTGCCAGCAGCTCCGGATTTGGGAGGTACGAGCAGTACTTC.